The source of this TCR beta chain is a study of a mutant IDH1 vaccine in newly diagnosed glioma. Study-wide context: Most had both radiotherapy and temozolomide beforehand; others had only one.

The time point was: week 35, safety follow-up. Each dose of the vaccine consisted of 300 ug of mutant IDH1 20-mer peptide, with topical imiquimod. Regarding this clone: Antigen specificity is unknown.

TCRdb keeps only in-frame clones here, not all; method: immunoSEQ multiplex PCR. The data hold approximately 50,000 clones, with about 90% observed a single time. The germline V gene has CDR1 MGHRA and CDR2 YSYEKL. Trimming removed 2 bases from V and 7 bases from J; junction bases left unmatched: 14. The CDR3 runs 17 residues. Specimen: PBMCs, collected from a glioma patient whose treatment included an IDH1 peptide vaccine. This TCR came from a man aged 35-49 years with glioma. The chain carries TRBV4-1 and TRBJ2-7; TRBD2 matches 10 bases. The CDR3: CASSQSTGTSAPWEQYF. Written as DNA, the CDR3 is TGCGCCAGCAGCCAATCTACCGGGACTAGCGCTCCTTGGGAGCAGTACTTC.